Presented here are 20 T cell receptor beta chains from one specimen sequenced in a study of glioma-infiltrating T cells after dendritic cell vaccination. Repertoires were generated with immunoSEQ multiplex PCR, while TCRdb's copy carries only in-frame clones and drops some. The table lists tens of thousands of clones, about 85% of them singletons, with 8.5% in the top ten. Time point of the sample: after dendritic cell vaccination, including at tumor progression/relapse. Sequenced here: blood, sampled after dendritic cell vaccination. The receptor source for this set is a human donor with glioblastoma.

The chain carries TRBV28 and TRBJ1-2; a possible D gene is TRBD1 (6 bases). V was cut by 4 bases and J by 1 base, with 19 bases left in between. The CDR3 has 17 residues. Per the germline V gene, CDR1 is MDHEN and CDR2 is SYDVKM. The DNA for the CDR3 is TGTGCCAGCAGTTCCCCCGGGGACACGGCTAGTAACTATGGCTACACCTTC. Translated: CASSSPGDTASNYGYTF.

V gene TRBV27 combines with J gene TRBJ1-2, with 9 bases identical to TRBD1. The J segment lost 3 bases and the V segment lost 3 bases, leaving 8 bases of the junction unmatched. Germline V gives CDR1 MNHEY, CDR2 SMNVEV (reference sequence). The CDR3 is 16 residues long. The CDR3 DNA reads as TGTGCCAGCAGTTTCATTAGTGGGGACAGGGACTATGGCTACACCTTC. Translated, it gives CASSFISGDRDYGYTF.

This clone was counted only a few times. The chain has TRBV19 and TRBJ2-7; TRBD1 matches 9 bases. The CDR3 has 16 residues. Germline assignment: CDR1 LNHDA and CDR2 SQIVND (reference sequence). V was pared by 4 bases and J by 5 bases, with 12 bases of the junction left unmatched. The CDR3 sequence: CASSKQGQGPWDEQYF. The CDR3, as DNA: TGTGCCAGTAGTAAGCAGGGACAGGGTCCTTGGGACGAGCAGTACTTC.

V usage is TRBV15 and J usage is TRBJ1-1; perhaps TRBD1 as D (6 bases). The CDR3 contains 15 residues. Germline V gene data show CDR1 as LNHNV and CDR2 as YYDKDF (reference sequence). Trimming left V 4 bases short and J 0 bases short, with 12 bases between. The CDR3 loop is CATSTRDTMNTEAFF. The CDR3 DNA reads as TGTGCCACCAGCACCCGGGACACAATGAACACTGAAGCTTTCTTT.

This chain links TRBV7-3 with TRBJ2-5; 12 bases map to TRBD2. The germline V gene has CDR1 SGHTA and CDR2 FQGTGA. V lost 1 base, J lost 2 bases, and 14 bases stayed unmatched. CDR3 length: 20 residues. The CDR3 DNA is TGTGCCAGCAGCTTAAAGCCCTCACTATGGCTAGCGGGGGGGCAAGAGACCCAGTACTTC. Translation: CASSLKPSLWLAGGQETQYF.

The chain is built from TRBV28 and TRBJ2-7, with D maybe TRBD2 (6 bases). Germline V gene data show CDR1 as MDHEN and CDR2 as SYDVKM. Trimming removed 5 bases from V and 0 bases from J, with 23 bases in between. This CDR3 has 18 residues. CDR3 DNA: TGTGCCAGCAGTCCCCTCTTGGGGTCTAGCGACTACTCCTACGAGCAGTACTTC. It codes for CASSPLLGSSDYSYEQYF.

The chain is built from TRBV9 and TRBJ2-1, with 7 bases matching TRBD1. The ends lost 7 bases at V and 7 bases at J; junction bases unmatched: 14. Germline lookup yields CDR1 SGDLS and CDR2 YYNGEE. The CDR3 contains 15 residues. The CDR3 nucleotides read TGTGCCAGCGGGGGAACAGGGGCGAGGTCGAATGAGCAGTTCTTC. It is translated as CASGGTGARSNEQFF.

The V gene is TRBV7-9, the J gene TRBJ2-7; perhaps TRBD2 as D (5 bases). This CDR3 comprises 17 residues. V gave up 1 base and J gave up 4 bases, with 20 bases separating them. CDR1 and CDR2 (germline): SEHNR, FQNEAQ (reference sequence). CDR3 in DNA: TGTGCCAGCAGCTTAGGTCTTACTAAGGACTTATTTTACGAGCAGTACTTC. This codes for CASSLGLTKDLFYEQYF.

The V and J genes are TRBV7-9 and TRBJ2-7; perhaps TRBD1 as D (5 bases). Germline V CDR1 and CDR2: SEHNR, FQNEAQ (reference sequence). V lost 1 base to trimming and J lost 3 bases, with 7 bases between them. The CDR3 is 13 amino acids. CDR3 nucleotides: TGTGCCAGCAGCTTAGTTACAGGCTACGAGCAGTACTTC. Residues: CASSLVTGYEQYF.

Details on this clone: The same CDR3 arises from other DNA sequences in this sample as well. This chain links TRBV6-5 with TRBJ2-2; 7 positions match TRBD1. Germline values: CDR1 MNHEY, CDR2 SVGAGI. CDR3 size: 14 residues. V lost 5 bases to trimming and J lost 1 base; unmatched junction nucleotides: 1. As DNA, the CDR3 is TGTGCCAGCAGTAGGACAGGGAACACCGGGGAGCTGTTTTTT. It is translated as CASSRTGNTGELFF.

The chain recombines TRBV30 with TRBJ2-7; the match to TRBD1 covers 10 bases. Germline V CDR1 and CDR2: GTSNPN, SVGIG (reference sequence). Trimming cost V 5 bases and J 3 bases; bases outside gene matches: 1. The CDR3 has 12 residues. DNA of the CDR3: TGTGCCTGGGGACAGGGGGACTACGAGCAGTACTTC. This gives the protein CAWGQGDYEQYF.

The CDR3 sequence is CAATRTPLSYNEQFF. The CDR3 coding sequence is TGTGCCGCCACCCGGACTCCACTTTCCTACAATGAGCAGTTCTTC. V and J are TRBV6-1 and TRBJ2-1; a possible D gene is TRBD2 (5 bases). Germline V gene lookup returns CDR1 MNHNS and CDR2 SASEGT. The V and J ends lost 11 bases and 1 base respectively, with 18 bases between them. The CDR3 consists of 15 residues.

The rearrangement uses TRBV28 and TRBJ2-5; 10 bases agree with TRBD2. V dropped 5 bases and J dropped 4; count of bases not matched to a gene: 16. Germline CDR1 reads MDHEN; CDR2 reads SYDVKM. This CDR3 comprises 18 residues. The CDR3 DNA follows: TGTGCCAGCAGTGTTATCCAAAGGTGGGCTAGCGGGAGAGAGACCCAGTACTTC. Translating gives CASSVIQRWASGRETQYF.

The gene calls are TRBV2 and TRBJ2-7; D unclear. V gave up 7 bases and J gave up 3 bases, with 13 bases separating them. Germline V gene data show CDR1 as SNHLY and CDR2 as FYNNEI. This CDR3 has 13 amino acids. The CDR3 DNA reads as TGTGCCAGCATGCCTAGGCCCGACTACGAGCAGTACTTC. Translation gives CASMPRPDYEQYF. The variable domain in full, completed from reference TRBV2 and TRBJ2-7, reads EPEVTQTPSHQVTQMGQEVILRCVPISNHLYFYWYRQILGQKVEFLVSFYNNEISEKSEIFDDQFSVERPDGSNFTLKIRSTKLEDSAMYFCASMPRPDYEQYFGPGTRLTVT.

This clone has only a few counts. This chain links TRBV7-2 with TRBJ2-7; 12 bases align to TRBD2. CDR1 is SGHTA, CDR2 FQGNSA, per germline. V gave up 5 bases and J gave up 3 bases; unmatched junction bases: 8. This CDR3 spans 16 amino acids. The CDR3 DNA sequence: TGTGCCAGCAGCCGACTCACTAGCGGGAGGCACTACGAGCAGTACTTC. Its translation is CASSRLTSGRHYEQYF. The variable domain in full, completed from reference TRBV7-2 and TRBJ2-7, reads GAGVSQSPSNKVTEKGKDVELRCDPISGHTALYWYRQSLGQGLEFLIYFQGNSAPDKSGLPSDRFSAERTGGSVSTLTIQRTQQEDSAVYLCASSRLTSGRHYEQYFGPGTRLTVT.

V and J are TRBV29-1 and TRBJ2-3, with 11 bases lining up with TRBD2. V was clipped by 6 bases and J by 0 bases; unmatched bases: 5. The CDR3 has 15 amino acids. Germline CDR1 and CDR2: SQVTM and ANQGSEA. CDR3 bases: TGCAGCGTCCAACTAGCGGGAGCGAGCACAGATACGCAGTATTTT. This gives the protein CSVQLAGASTDTQYF.

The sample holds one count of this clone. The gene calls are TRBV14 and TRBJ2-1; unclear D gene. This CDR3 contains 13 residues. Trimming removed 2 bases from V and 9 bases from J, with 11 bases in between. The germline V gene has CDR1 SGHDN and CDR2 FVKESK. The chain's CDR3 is CASSQLAGGEQFF. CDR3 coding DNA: TGTGCCAGCAGCCAATTAGCTGGCGGTGAGCAGTTCTTC.

The CDR3 reads CASSFRREGETQYF. In DNA, the CDR3 is TGTGCCAGCAGCTTCCGGCGGGAGGGGGAGACCCAGTACTTC. The V call is TRBV5-4, the J call TRBJ2-5; 9 nucleotides align to TRBD2. V dropped 2 bases and J dropped 5; count of bases not matched to a gene: 4. This CDR3 is built from 14 residues. Germline V gene lookup returns CDR1 SGHNT and CDR2 YYREEE (reference sequence).

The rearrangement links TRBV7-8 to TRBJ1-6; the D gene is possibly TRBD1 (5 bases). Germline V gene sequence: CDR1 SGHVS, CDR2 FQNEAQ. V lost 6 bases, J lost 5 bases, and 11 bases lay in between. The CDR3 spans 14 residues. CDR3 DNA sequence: TGTGCCAGCAGGTACAGGACGAATAATTCACCCCTCCACTTT. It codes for CASRYRTNNSPLHF.

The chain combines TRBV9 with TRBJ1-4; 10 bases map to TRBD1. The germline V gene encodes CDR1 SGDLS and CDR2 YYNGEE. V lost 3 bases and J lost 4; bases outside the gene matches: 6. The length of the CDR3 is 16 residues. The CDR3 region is CASSASGTGVNEKLFF. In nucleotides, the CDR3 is TGTGCCAGCAGCGCCTCGGGGACAGGGGTTAATGAAAAACTGTTTTTT.